The 7 T cell receptor beta chains below were found in one sample sequenced in a study of T cell responses to AZD1222 COVID-19 vaccine. Method: immunoSEQ multiplex PCR; TCRdb's copy keeps in-frame clones and lacks some. The sample contains around 99,000 clones, about nine tenths of which appear only once. The material sequenced was peripheral blood, taken on day 0 of AZD1222 vaccination. These receptors came from an adult in good health.

The chain carries TRBV18 and TRBJ1-3; unclear D gene. CDR1 is KGHSH, CDR2 LQKENI, per germline. V dropped 1 base and J dropped 4 bases, with 11 bases sitting between them. The CDR3 covers 15 residues. Here the CDR3 DNA reads TGTGCCAGCTCACCACTGGACGCCAACGGAAACACCATATATTTT. It codes for CASSPLDANGNTIYF.

The table lists this clone with many counts. The CDR3 DNA sequence: TGTGCCAGCAGCTTACGGGGGGCGGACACTGAAGCTTTCTTT. Its protein is CASSLRGADTEAFF. J is TRBJ1-1 and V is TRBV7-9, with D possibly matching TRBD1 (6 bases). V lost 2 bases and J 3 bases, leaving 10 bases between the germline ends. This CDR3 spans 14 amino acids. CDR1 is SEHNR, CDR2 FQNEAQ, per germline (reference sequence).

The chain links TRBV27 to TRBJ2-2; 7 nucleotides align to TRBD1. Germline CDR1 is MNHEY and CDR2 is SMNVEV (reference sequence). Trimming at V came to 6 bases and at J to 0 bases, leaving 10 bases not matched to a gene. The CDR3 runs 17 residues. The CDR3 sequence is CASRQPGTATNTGELFF. CDR3 sequence (DNA): TGTGCCAGCAGACAACCCGGGACAGCTACGAACACCGGGGAGCTGTTTTTT.

The gene calls are TRBV30 and TRBJ1-4; tentative D call: TRBD1 (5 bases). The germline V and J ends were trimmed by 4 bases and 7 bases, with 16 bases remaining between them. Germline V CDR1 and CDR2: GTSNPN, SVGIG (reference sequence). This CDR3 is built from 14 residues. The CDR3 sequence: CAWTPGGVGEKLFF. The CDR3 DNA is TGTGCCTGGACCCCGGGAGGGGTTGGTGAAAAACTGTTTTTT.

The V and J genes are TRBV18 and TRBJ2-2; 12 bases are shared with TRBD2. The CDR3 extends over 16 amino acids. Per the germline V gene, CDR1 is KGHSH and CDR2 is LQKENI. The V and J ends lost 3 bases and 5 bases, in that order; junction bases with no gene match: 4. CDR3 region: CASSPRTSGKTGELFF. The CDR3 coding sequence is TGTGCCAGCTCACCGCGGACTAGCGGGAAGACCGGGGAGCTGTTTTTT.

This clone was recorded only once. The chain carries TRBV5-4 and TRBJ1-2; no reliable D call. The CDR3 contains 14 residues. Trimming removed 4 bases from V and 1 base from J, with 11 bases in between. Per germline, CDR1 SGHNT and CDR2 YYREEE (reference sequence). The CDR3 nucleotides are TGTGCCAGCAGCCAAAGTGATTTTAACTATGGCTACACCTTC. This translates into CASSQSDFNYGYTF.

This rearrangement joins TRBV6-2 or TRBV6-3 to TRBJ1-2; no clear D gene. Trimming cost V 4 bases and J 5 bases, with 8 bases left between them. The CDR3 has 12 amino acids. CDR1 and CDR2 from the germline V gene are MNHEY and SVGEGT. In DNA, the CDR3 is TGTGCCAGCAGTTTCCGGGTTTATGGCTACACCTTC. Translated: CASSFRVYGYTF.